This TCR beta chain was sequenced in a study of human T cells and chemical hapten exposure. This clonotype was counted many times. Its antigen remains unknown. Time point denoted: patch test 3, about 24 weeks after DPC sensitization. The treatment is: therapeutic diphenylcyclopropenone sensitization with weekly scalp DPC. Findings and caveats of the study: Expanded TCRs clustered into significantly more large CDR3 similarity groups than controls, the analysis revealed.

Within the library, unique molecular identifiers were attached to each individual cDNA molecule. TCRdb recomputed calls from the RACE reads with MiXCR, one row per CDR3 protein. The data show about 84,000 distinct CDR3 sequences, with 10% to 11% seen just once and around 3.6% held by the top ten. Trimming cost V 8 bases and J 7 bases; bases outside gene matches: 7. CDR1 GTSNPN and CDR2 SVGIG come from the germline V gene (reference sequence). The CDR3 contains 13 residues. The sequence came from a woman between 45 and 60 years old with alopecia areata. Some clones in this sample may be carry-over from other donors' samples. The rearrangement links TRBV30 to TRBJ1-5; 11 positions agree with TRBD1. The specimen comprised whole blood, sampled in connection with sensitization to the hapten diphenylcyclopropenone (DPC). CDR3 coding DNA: TGTGCCCTAGGACAGGGGGCAGGCCAGCCCCAGCATTTT. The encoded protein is CALGQGAGQPQHF. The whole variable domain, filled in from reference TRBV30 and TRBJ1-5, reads SQTIHQWPATLVQPVGSPLSLECTVEGTSNPNLYWYRQAAGRGLQLLFYSVGIGQISSEVPQNLSASRPQDRQFILSSKKLLLSDSGFYLCALGQGAGQPQHFGDGTRLSIL.